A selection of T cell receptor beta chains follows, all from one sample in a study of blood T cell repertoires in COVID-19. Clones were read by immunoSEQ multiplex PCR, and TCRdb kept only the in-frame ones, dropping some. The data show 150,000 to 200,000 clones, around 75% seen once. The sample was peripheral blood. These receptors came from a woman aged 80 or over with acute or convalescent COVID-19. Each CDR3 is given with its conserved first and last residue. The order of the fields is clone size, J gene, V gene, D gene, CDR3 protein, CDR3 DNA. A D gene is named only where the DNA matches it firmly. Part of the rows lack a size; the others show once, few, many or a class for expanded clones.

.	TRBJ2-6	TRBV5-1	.	CASSLIASGANVLTF	TGCGCCAGCAGCTTGATAGCCTCTGGGGCCAACGTCCTGACTTTC
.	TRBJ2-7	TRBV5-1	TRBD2	CASSFNWEGYEQYF	TGCGCCAGCAGCTTTAATTGGGAGGGGTACGAGCAGTACTTC
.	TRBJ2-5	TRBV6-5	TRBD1	CASSRGQPQETQYF	TGTGCCAGCAGTAGGGGACAGCCTCAAGAGACCCAGTACTTC
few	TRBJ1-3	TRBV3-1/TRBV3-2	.	CASSQGVPGNTIYF	TGTGCCAGCAGCCAAGGAGTCCCTGGAAACACCATATATTTT
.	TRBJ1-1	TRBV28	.	CASSPPAVGTEAFF	TGTGCCAGCAGTCCCCCTGCGGTTGGCACTGAAGCTTTCTTT
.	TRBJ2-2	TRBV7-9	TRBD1	CASFRERGTGGTGELFF	TGTGCCAGCTTTAGGGAGAGAGGGACAGGGGGGACCGGGGAGCTGTTTTTT
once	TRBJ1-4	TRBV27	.	CASSPRQETNEKLFF	TGTGCCAGCAGTCCGCGACAGGAAACTAATGAAAAACTGTTTTTT
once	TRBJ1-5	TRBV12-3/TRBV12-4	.	CASSLRRGQPQHF	TGTGCCAGCAGTTTAAGGCGGGGCCAGCCCCAGCATTTT
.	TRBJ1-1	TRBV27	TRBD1	CASRTRGQGDSTEAFF	TGTGCCAGCAGGACGCGGGGACAGGGGGATAGCACTGAAGCTTTCTTT
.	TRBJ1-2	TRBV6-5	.	CASSYSRAGEGYGYTF	TGTGCCAGCAGTTACTCGCGGGCAGGGGAAGGGTATGGCTACACCTTC
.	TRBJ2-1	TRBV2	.	CASSEWGGGTGSYNEQFF	TGTGCCAGCAGTGAATGGGGAGGGGGAACGGGCTCCTACAATGAGCAGTTCTTC
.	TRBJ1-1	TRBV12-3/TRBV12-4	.	CASSLTGRAEAFF	TGTGCCAGCAGTCTCACAGGTAGAGCTGAAGCTTTCTTT
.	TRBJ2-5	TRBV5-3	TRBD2	CARSLYSGYKRETQYF	TGTGCCAGAAGCTTGTATAGCGGGTATAAAAGGGAGACCCAGTACTTC
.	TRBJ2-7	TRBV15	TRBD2	CATSKTSGVTYEQYF	TGTGCCACCAGCAAGACTAGCGGCGTAACCTACGAGCAGTACTTC
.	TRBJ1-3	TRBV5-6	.	CASSLGQSSGNTIYF	TGTGCCAGCAGCTTGGGACAGAGCTCTGGAAACACCATATATTTT
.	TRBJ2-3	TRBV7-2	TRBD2	CASSLFAGGQNTDTQYF	TGTGCCAGCAGCTTATTTGCGGGGGGGCAGAACACAGATACGCAGTATTTT
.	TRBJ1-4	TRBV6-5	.	CATQGTPTNEKLFF	TGTGCCACTCAGGGGACACCAACTAATGAAAAACTGTTTTTT
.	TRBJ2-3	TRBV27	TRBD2	CASSLSSRSGGARTDTQYF	TGTGCCAGCAGTTTATCCAGTCGTAGCGGGGGGGCGCGCACAGATACGCAGTATTTT
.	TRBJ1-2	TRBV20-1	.	CSASAGINYGYTF	TGCAGTGCTAGTGCCGGGATCAACTATGGCTACACCTTC
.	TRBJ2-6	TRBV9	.	CASSPRRSGANVLTF	TGTGCCAGCAGCCCCCGGCGGTCTGGGGCCAACGTCCTGACTTTC
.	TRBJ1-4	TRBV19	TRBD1	CASSIRTGPATNEKLFF	TGTGCCAGTAGTATTCGGACAGGACCCGCAACTAATGAAAAACTGTTTTTT
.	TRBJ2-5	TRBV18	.	CASSKGHQETQYF	TGTGCCAGCTCAAAGGGACATCAAGAGACCCAGTACTTC
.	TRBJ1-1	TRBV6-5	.	CASGNLGGGIEAFF	TGTGCCAGCGGGAATCTCGGGGGGGGCATTGAAGCTTTCTTT
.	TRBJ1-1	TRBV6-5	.	CASTRGGLNTEAFF	TGTGCCAGCACCCGGGGGGGATTGAACACTGAAGCTTTCTTT
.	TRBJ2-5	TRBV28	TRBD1	CASSGGQGARWIERTQYF	TGTGCCAGCAGTGGTGGGCAGGGGGCGCGTTGGATCGAGCGGACCCAGTACTTC
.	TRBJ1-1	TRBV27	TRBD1	CASSYRTGWTAFF	TGTGCCAGCAGCTATAGGACAGGGTGGACAGCTTTCTTT
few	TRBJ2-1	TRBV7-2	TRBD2	CASSHPRTSGGNYNEQFF	TGTGCCAGCAGCCATCCGAGGACTAGCGGGGGGAACTACAATGAGCAGTTCTTC
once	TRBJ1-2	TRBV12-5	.	CASGTGTSYGYTF	TGTGCTAGTGGTACCGGGACTTCATATGGCTACACCTTC
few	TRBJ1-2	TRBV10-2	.	CASSGKQLANGYTF	TGCGCCAGCAGTGGGAAGCAGTTAGCCAATGGCTACACCTTC
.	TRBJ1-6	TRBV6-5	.	CASSFPPDSPLHF	TGTGCCAGCAGTTTTCCCCCGGATTCACCCCTCCACTTT
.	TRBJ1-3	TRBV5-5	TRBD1	CASSRQGAYTIYF	TGTGCCAGCAGCCGACAGGGGGCTTACACCATATATTTT
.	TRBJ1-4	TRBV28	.	CASSSGQKPLVPNEKLFF	TGTGCCAGCAGTTCCGGACAGAAGCCCCTCGTACCTAATGAAAAACTGTTTTTT
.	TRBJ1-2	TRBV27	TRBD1	CASRLRDRAFYGYTF	TGTGCCAGCAGACTCCGGGACAGGGCTTTCTATGGCTACACCTTC
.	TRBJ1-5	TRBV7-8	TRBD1	CASSLEGQGFNQPQHF	TGTGCCAGCAGCTTAGAGGGACAGGGTTTTAATCAGCCCCAGCATTTT
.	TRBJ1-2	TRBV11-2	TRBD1	CASSLVGGGYGYTF	TGTGCCAGCAGCTTAGTAGGGGGCGGCTATGGCTACACCTTC
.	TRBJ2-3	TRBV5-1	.	CASSLALIGGTDTQYF	TGCGCCAGCAGCTTGGCCCTTATAGGGGGCACAGATACGCAGTATTTT